Listed below are T cell receptor beta chains from one sample, sequenced in a study of T cell responses to AZD1222 COVID-19 vaccine. Here immunoSEQ multiplex PCR was the method, and the copy in TCRdb shows in-frame clones only, minus some. The sample contains 110,000 or so clones, just over 85% of which appear only once. The sample was peripheral blood, taken on day 0 of AZD1222 vaccination. The receptors were sampled from an adult in good health. CDR3s include the opening cysteine and the closing phenylalanine or tryptophan. A D gene is named only where the DNA matches it firmly. Where a row states a size, it is once, few, many or the class of an expanded clone; other rows omit it.

V: TRBV5-1; D: NA; size: NA; J: TRBJ2-1; DNA: TGCGCCAGCAGCTTGAGAGGGGGCTCCTACAATGAGCAGTTCTTC; CDR3: CASSLRGGSYNEQFF
V: TRBV19; D: NA; size: NA; J: TRBJ1-6; DNA: TGTGCCAGTCAACCCGGGGGTGATTCACCCCTCCACTTT; CDR3: CASQPGGDSPLHF
V: TRBV7-9; D: NA; size: NA; J: TRBJ1-3; DNA: TGTGCCAGCAGCTTAGTGGGCTTAGGTGGAAACACCATATATTTT; CDR3: CASSLVGLGGNTIYF
V: TRBV6-5; D: NA; size: once; J: TRBJ2-5; DNA: TGTGCCAGCACGAGAGGTTCTGGGACCCAGTACTTC; CDR3: CASTRGSGTQYF
V: TRBV6-2/TRBV6-3; D: NA; size: NA; J: TRBJ2-5; DNA: TGTGCCAGCAGTTACAGGATTCCTTACGGGGAGACCCAGTACTTC; CDR3: CASSYRIPYGETQYF
V: TRBV7-2; D: TRBD1; size: few; J: TRBJ1-4; DNA: TGTGCCAGCAGCGACAGGGGAACTAATGAAAAACTGTTTTTT; CDR3: CASSDRGTNEKLFF
V: TRBV5-4; D: NA; size: NA; J: TRBJ1-2; DNA: TGTGCCAGCAAGGGGGGGGATGGTACGAACTATGGCTACACCTTC; CDR3: CASKGGDGTNYGYTF
V: TRBV6-4; D: TRBD1; size: NA; J: TRBJ1-1; DNA: TGTGCCAGCAGTGCCTTGGCAGGGGGCTCGACGAACACTGAAGCTTTCTTT; CDR3: CASSALAGGSTNTEAFF
V: TRBV11-2; D: NA; size: NA; J: TRBJ1-4; DNA: TGTGCCAGCAGCCATATATTTGGGGGGCGGGTTGAGGAAAAACTGTTTTTT; CDR3: CASSHIFGGRVEEKLFF
V: TRBV6-5; D: NA; size: NA; J: TRBJ2-1; DNA: TGTGCCAGCAATCGACTCGATGAGCAGTTCTTC; CDR3: CASNRLDEQFF
V: TRBV2; D: NA; size: NA; J: TRBJ1-4; DNA: TGTGCCAGCAGTGGTTCGGGTGCGAGTGATGAAAAACTGTTTTTT; CDR3: CASSGSGASDEKLFF
V: TRBV11-1; D: TRBD2; size: NA; J: TRBJ2-3; DNA: TGTGCCAGCAGCTTTTCTAGCGGGGGGGCTCTGGATACGCAGTATTTT; CDR3: CASSFSSGGALDTQYF
V: TRBV7-9; D: NA; size: NA; J: TRBJ2-5; DNA: TGTGCCAGCAGCTTAGTTTGGGAAGAGACCCAGTACTTC; CDR3: CASSLVWEETQYF
V: TRBV7-2; D: TRBD1; size: once; J: TRBJ2-3; DNA: TGTGCCAGCAGCTTAGAACTTACAGGGGGCGCGGTTACGCAGTATTTT; CDR3: CASSLELTGGAVTQYF
V: TRBV9; D: NA; size: NA; J: TRBJ1-6; DNA: TGTGCCAGCAGCGTAGCTGGGGGGTCCCCTCCATCACCCCTCCACTTT; CDR3: CASSVAGGSPPSPLHF
V: TRBV6-1; D: NA; size: NA; J: TRBJ1-1; DNA: TGTGCCAGCAGTCCCCAGGGAGCTAATTTCGAAGCTTTCTTT; CDR3: CASSPQGANFEAFF
V: TRBV7-9; D: NA; size: NA; J: TRBJ2-1; DNA: TGTGCCAGCCGTCGGGGCGATGAGCAGTTCTTC; CDR3: CASRRGDEQFF
V: TRBV4-2; D: TRBD2; size: NA; J: TRBJ2-2; DNA: TGTGCCAGTTCTAGCGGGGGGGGCACCGGGGAGCTGTTTTTT; CDR3: CASSSGGGTGELFF
V: TRBV5-5; D: NA; size: once; J: TRBJ2-3; DNA: TGTGCCAGCAGCAAGTGGGACATTACAGATACGCAGTATTTT; CDR3: CASSKWDITDTQYF
V: TRBV7-9; D: NA; size: once; J: TRBJ2-5; DNA: TGTGCCAGCAGCTTCTGGGGCGGTGAGACCCAGTACTTC; CDR3: CASSFWGGETQYF
V: TRBV11-3; D: TRBD2; size: NA; J: TRBJ2-5; DNA: TGTGCCAGCAGCTATGGTTCTAGCGGGGGGGCCGGGACCCAGTACTTC; CDR3: CASSYGSSGGAGTQYF
V: TRBV18; D: TRBD1; size: NA; J: TRBJ2-6; DNA: TGTGCCAGCTCAGGACAGGGGAGCGGGGCCAACGTCCTGACTTTC; CDR3: CASSGQGSGANVLTF
V: TRBV5-5; D: TRBD1; size: NA; J: TRBJ2-1; DNA: TGTGCCAGCATAGCCTGGGACAGTCGCGATGAGCAGTTCTTC; CDR3: CASIAWDSRDEQFF
V: TRBV24-1; D: NA; size: NA; J: TRBJ1-2; DNA: TGTGCCACCAGTGATTTACGGGCAGCCTATGGCTACACCTTC; CDR3: CATSDLRAAYGYTF
V: TRBV5-6; D: NA; size: NA; J: TRBJ1-3; DNA: TGTGCCAGCAGCTTCATAGATCAGGGAAGCTCTGGAAACACCATATATTTT; CDR3: CASSFIDQGSSGNTIYF
V: TRBV30; D: NA; size: once; J: TRBJ2-7; DNA: TGTGCCTGGAGCCCCGTGGACAAAGCCTACGAGCAGTACTTC; CDR3: CAWSPVDKAYEQYF
V: TRBV5-8; D: TRBD1; size: NA; J: TRBJ1-5; DNA: TGTGCCAGCAGCTTGGGTTTTGACAGGGTATCCCAGCCCCAGCATTTT; CDR3: CASSLGFDRVSQPQHF